This T cell receptor beta chain was obtained from a study of breast tumors, draining lymph nodes, adjacent tissues. Study-wide points: Tumor and nontumor repertoires were significantly more similar in luminal-like than in basal-like breast cancer. Findings are consistent with lymph node origin and intratumoral expansion of most tumor T cells. Data only fit, rather than demonstrated, lymph node origin of most tumor T cells.

TCRdb fed the multiplex PCR reads into MiXCR, producing one record per CDR3 protein. The sample lists approximately 250,000 distinct CDR3 sequences; nearly 35% were seen once. Samples came from axillary lymph nodes draining the breast cancer. This clonotype was detected ten times or more. Its antigen is not identified. One junction end disagrees with the germline gene, perhaps due to a read error. Germline V lookup: CDR1 SGDLS, CDR2 YYNGEE. This CDR3 spans 14 amino acids. The J gene is TRBJ2-6, the V gene TRBV9, with 11 bases matching TRBD1. Sequences were obtained from axillary lymph node tissue. This TCR was recovered from a female donor with breast cancer. Some clones in this sample may be carry-over from other donors' samples. The DNA for the CDR3 is TGTGCCAGCAGCGTTGGGACAGGGGGCAACGTCCTGACTTTC. Its protein product is CASSVGTGGNVLTF.